The 23 T cell receptor beta chains below all came from one sample that was sequenced in a study of T cell repertoires in cytomegalovirus infection. TCRdb reanalysed the reads using MiXCR and keeps one entry per CDR3 protein. The table has some 160,000 distinct CDR3 sequences, roughly 18% seen once; the top ten hold around 20%. What was sequenced was CD8+ T cells from PBMCs. These receptors originate from a human donor in good health (CMV status not recorded). Some clones in this sample may be carry-over from other donors' samples.

This clonotype was seen a few times. This sequence joins TRBV27 and TRBJ1-2; a possible D gene is TRBD1 (6 bases). CDR1 and CDR2 from the germline V gene are MNHEY and SMNVEV (reference sequence). The CDR3 has 15 amino acids. Deletions cut 3 bases from V and 4 bases from J, with 15 bases between. This CDR3 reads CASSFSGVEAYGYTF. The DNA for the CDR3 is TGTGCCAGCAGTTTCTCAGGGGTGGAAGCCTATGGCTACACCTTC.

Ten or more counts support this clonotype. The chain couples TRBV7-8 to TRBJ1-1; D is unresolved. The V gene's germline CDR1 is SGHVS and CDR2 FQNEAQ. V lost 5 bases and J lost 1, with 11 bases in between. The CDR3 loop spans 14 amino acids. The CDR3 DNA reads TGTGCCAGCAGCCCGGTGGGCCAGAACACTGAAGCTTTCTTT. Translated, it gives CASSPVGQNTEAFF.

As regards this clonotype: A much larger clone lies one base from this, so it may be a read error. The V gene is TRBV11-2, the J gene TRBJ1-5; no reliable D call. Trimming took 1 base from V and 3 from J, leaving 4 bases between them. Germline lookup yields CDR1 SGHAT and CDR2 FQNNGV. This CDR3 region has 13 residues. The CDR3 bases are TGTGCCAGCAGCTTAGCGGCCAATCAGCCCCAGCATTTT. It translates to CASSLAANQPQHF.

A few counts support this clonotype. The V and J genes are TRBV10-3 and TRBJ2-3; D not certain. The CDR3 consists of 11 residues. V lost 10 bases and J lost 3, with 8 bases in between. CDR1 ENHRY and CDR2 SYGVKD come from the germline V gene. The DNA of the CDR3 is TGTGCCACCTCTCTGACAGATACGCAGTATTTT. Its translation: CATSLTDTQYF.

The chain carries TRBV10-3 and TRBJ1-1; no clear D gene. V was shortened by 5 bases and J by 1 base, with 8 bases between the two germline ends. CDR3 length equals 13 residues. Per germline, CDR1 ENHRY and CDR2 SYGVKD. The CDR3 DNA sequence: TGTGCCATCAGTAGGAACGGGAACACTGAAGCTTTCTTT. This codes for CAISRNGNTEAFF.

This clonotype was recorded a few times. This chain links TRBV7-6 with TRBJ2-3; 8 bases align to TRBD2. Unmatched junction bases numbered 1, after V lost 4 bases and J lost 4 bases. Per the germline V gene, CDR1 is SGHVS and CDR2 is FNYEAQ. The CDR3 spans 13 residues. CDR3 DNA sequence: TGTGCCAGCAGCTCGGGGGGGGCAGATACGCAGTATTTT. As protein: CASSSGGADTQYF.

This clonotype was picked up a small number of times. V and J are TRBV29-1 and TRBJ1-1; D might be TRBD1 (5 bases). The CDR3 totals 16 residues. CDR1 SQVTM and CDR2 ANQGSEA come from the germline V gene. The ends were cut back, 6 bases at V and 3 bases at J, with 23 bases in the middle. The CDR3 nucleotides are TGCAGCGTCGGGGGAAGGGCACCTGCGGGGCACACTGAAGCTTTCTTT. Translating gives CSVGGRAPAGHTEAFF.

The chain uses TRBV20-1 and TRBJ2-1; possible D gene TRBD1, 6 bases. Germline CDR1 DFQATT, CDR2 SNEGSKA (reference sequence). Deletions cut 6 bases from V and 2 bases from J, with 14 bases between. The CDR3 is made up of 14 amino acids. The CDR3 sequence is CSARSQGPYNEQFF. CDR3 in DNA: TGCAGTGCAAGGTCACAGGGCCCCTACAATGAGCAGTTCTTC.

This clonotype was counted only a few times. The genes are TRBV12-3 or TRBV12-4 and TRBJ1-1; 8 positions match TRBD1. With 6 bases clipped from V and 4 bases from J, the junction kept 10 bases outside the gene matches. The CDR3 covers 15 residues. CDR3 region: CASSEAGGRATEAFF. The CDR3 DNA reads as TGTGCCAGCAGCGAAGCAGGGGGCAGGGCCACTGAAGCTTTCTTT.

The rearrangement uses TRBV5-1 and TRBJ2-1; 11 bases line up with TRBD2. V lost 2 bases to trimming and J lost 6 bases; unmatched junction nucleotides: 7. CDR1 and CDR2 (germline): SGHRS, YFSETQ. CDR3 length equals 16 residues. CDR3 residues: CASSFNLAGGSNEQFF. In DNA, the CDR3 is TGCGCCAGCAGCTTTAACCTAGCGGGGGGCTCCAATGAGCAGTTCTTC.

This clonotype was observed many times. This sequence joins TRBV2 and TRBJ2-1, with a possible D match to TRBD2 (6 bases). The germline V and J ends were trimmed by 5 bases and 4 bases, with 9 bases remaining between them. This CDR3 is built from 13 residues. CDR1 SNHLY and CDR2 FYNNEI come from the germline V gene. DNA of the CDR3: TGTGCCAGCAGTCAAAGCGGGTACAATGAGCAGTTCTTC. Encoded protein: CASSQSGYNEQFF. The complete variable domain, with remaining parts taken from reference TRBV2 and TRBJ2-1, reads EPEVTQTPSHQVTQMGQEVILRCVPISNHLYFYWYRQILGQKVEFLVSFYNNEISEKSEIFDDQFSVERPDGSNFTLKIRSTKLEDSAMYFCASSQSGYNEQFFGPGTRLTVL.

J is TRBJ2-5 and V is TRBV28, with 11 bases lining up with TRBD2. The CDR3 loop spans 14 amino acids. The V segment lost 7 bases and the J segment 3 bases; nucleotides outside the gene matches: 4. Per the germline V gene, CDR1 is MDHEN and CDR2 is SYDVKM. The CDR3 DNA follows: TGTGCCAGCATCCAACTAGCGGGAGAAGAGACCCAGTACTTC. It specifies CASIQLAGEETQYF.

This clonotype was found a few times. The J gene is TRBJ2-1, the V gene TRBV7-8; 11 bases match TRBD2. This CDR3 is built from 17 residues. Trimming took 6 bases from V and 8 from J; bases not matched to a gene: 15. Germline V CDR1 and CDR2: SGHVS, FQNEAQ. As DNA, the CDR3 is TGTGCCAGCAGATCCGGGACTAGCGGCCGAATGGGGGATGAGCAGTTCTTC. This gives the protein CASRSGTSGRMGDEQFF.

This clonotype was counted between two and nine times. This chain joins TRBV7-2 and TRBJ2-1; D perhaps matches TRBD1 (6 bases). From germline, CDR1 is SGHTA and CDR2 FQGNSA. V lost 5 bases and J 10 bases, leaving 15 bases between the germline ends. This CDR3 has 13 amino acids. Here the CDR3 DNA reads TGTGCCAGCAGCGAAAATTTGAGGGGGGAGCAGTTCTTC. Its protein is CASSENLRGEQFF.

This clonotype has only a few counts. V is TRBV12-3 or TRBV12-4 and J is TRBJ1-4; TRBD1 matches 9 bases. The J segment lost 2 bases and the V segment lost 5 bases, leaving 9 bases of the junction unmatched. This CDR3 comprises 17 residues. This chain's CDR3 is CASSDTRDRATNEKLFF. CDR3 bases: TGTGCCAGCAGTGATACCCGGGACAGGGCGACTAATGAAAAACTGTTTTTT.

This clonotype was observed many times. The rearrangement links TRBV27 to TRBJ2-1; 14 positions match TRBD2. V shed 3 bases, J shed 6 bases, and the junction held 1 base outside the gene matches. Germline V CDR1 and CDR2: MNHEY, SMNVEV (reference sequence). The CDR3 is 15 residues long. This CDR3 is CASSLGTSGSNEQFF. CDR3 nucleotides: TGTGCCAGCAGTTTGGGGACTAGCGGGAGCAATGAGCAGTTCTTC.

This chain links TRBV7-9 with TRBJ1-1; weak D call: TRBD1 (6 bases). CDR3 length: 15 amino acids. Germline CDR1 SEHNR, CDR2 FQNEAQ (reference sequence). Trimming removed 3 bases from V and 4 bases from J, with 15 bases in between. CDR3: CASSFPRGSSTEAFF. Here the CDR3 DNA reads TGTGCCAGCAGCTTCCCCAGGGGCTCGAGCACTGAAGCTTTCTTT.

There are a few counts of this clonotype. The chain uses TRBV20-1 and TRBJ1-5, with TRBD1 as a possible D gene (6 bases). Germline lookup yields CDR1 DFQATT and CDR2 SNEGSKA (reference sequence). The CDR3 runs 13 residues. The germline V and J ends were trimmed by 6 bases and 5 bases, with 14 bases remaining between them. In nucleotides, the CDR3 is TGCAGTGCACCGGGAGACAGGCATCAGCCCCAGCATTTT. Residues: CSAPGDRHQPQHF.

The chain couples TRBV15 to TRBJ1-1; possible D gene TRBD1, 5 bases. The CDR3 extends over 14 amino acids. Trimming stripped 4 bases from V and 1 base from J, with 10 bases between. Germline assignment: CDR1 LNHNV and CDR2 YYDKDF (reference sequence). Here the CDR3 reads CATSKGQTNTEAFF. Here the CDR3 DNA reads TGTGCCACCAGCAAGGGGCAGACGAACACTGAAGCTTTCTTT.

This clonotype was recorded at least ten times. This chain joins TRBV7-2 and TRBJ2-7, with no clear D. V was cut by 2 bases and J by 12 bases, with 11 bases left in between. Germline-derived CDR1 and CDR2 are SGHTA and FQGNSA. This CDR3 has 11 residues. The CDR3 sequence is CASSLYPEWYF. The CDR3 DNA follows: TGTGCCAGCAGCTTATATCCTGAGTGGTACTTC.

This CDR3 reads CASRGLAGAGETQYF. Here the CDR3 DNA reads TGTGCCAGCAGAGGACTAGCGGGAGCTGGGGAGACCCAGTACTTC. V is TRBV7-8 and J is TRBJ2-5, with 13 bases fitting TRBD2. Germline lookup yields CDR1 SGHVS and CDR2 FQNEAQ. CDR3 size: 15 residues. Trimming at V came to 6 bases and at J to 5 bases, leaving 6 bases not matched to a gene.

This clonotype was detected only a few times. This chain's CDR3 is CASSSLDSHTPYNEQFF. In nucleotides, the CDR3 is TGTGCCAGCAGTTCCCTGGACAGCCATACCCCCTACAATGAGCAGTTCTTC. The chain links TRBV28 to TRBJ2-1; D is perhaps TRBD1 (6 bases). The CDR3 sequence is 17 residues long. V lost 4 bases, J lost 2 bases, and 18 bases lay in between. CDR1 and CDR2 (germline): MDHEN, SYDVKM.

The J gene is TRBJ2-2, the V gene TRBV14; a weak D match, TRBD1 (5 bases). V shed 2 bases and J shed 3 bases, with 13 bases lying between them. The CDR3 is 16 amino acids. The V gene's germline CDR1 is SGHDN and CDR2 FVKESK. CDR3 loop: CASSQYPRVDTGELFF. The CDR3 bases are TGTGCCAGCAGCCAATACCCCAGGGTGGACACCGGGGAGCTGTTTTTT. Filled out from reference TRBV14 and TRBJ2-2, the complete variable domain reads EAGVTQFPSHSVIEKGQTVTLRCDPISGHDNLYWYRRVMGKEIKFLLHFVKESKQDESGMPNNRFLAERTGGTYSTLKVQPAELEDSGVYFCASSQYPRVDTGELFFGEGSRLTVL.